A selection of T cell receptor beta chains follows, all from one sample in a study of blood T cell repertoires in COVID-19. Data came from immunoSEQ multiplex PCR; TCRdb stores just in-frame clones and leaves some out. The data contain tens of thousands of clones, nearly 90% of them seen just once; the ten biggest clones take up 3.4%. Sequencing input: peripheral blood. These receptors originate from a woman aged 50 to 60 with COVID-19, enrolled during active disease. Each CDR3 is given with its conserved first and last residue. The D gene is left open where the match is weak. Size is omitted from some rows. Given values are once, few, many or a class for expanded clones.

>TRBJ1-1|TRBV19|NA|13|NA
TGTGCCAGTAGTCCGGGAAGTCAGACTGAAGCTTTCTTT
CASSPGSQTEAFF
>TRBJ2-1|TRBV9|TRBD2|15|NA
TGTGCCAGCAGCCCCCAGGAAGCGGGAGTTGGTGAGCAGTTCTTC
CASSPQEAGVGEQFF
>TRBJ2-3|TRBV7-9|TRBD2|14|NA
TGTGCCAGCAGCTCAGCGGGAGGGTCAGATACGCAGTATTTT
CASSSAGGSDTQYF
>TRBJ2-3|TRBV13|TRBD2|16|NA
TGTGCCAGCAGCCCGGGGGGGGAGTCTAGCACAGATACGCAGTATTTT
CASSPGGESSTDTQYF
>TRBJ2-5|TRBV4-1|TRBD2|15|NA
TGCGCCAGCAGCCTAGTGGTGGGGGAGGGAGAGACCCAGTACTTC
CASSLVVGEGETQYF
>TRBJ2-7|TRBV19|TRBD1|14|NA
TGTGCCAGTAGTATCCGGGACAGGGGCTACGAGCAGTACTTC
CASSIRDRGYEQYF
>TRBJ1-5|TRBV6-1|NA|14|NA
TGTGCCAGCAGTGAAGTCGGGGGTGATCAGCCCCAGCATTTT
CASSEVGGDQPQHF
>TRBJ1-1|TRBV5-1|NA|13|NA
TGCGCCAGCAGCTTGAGGGGGTACACTGAAGCTTTCTTT
CASSLRGYTEAFF
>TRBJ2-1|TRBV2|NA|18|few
TGTGCCAGCAGCCCCAGTAGGACGGGAACCTCAACTTACAATGAGCAGTTCTTC
CASSPSRTGTSTYNEQFF
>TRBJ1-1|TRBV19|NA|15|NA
TGTGCCAGTAGTAACCCTAGGGGGACTAGCACTGAAGCTTTCTTT
CASSNPRGTSTEAFF
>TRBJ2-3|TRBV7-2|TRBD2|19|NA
TGTGCCAGCAGCTTGGCTGGACGCTCTAGCGGTGGCAGGCCGAATACGCAGTATTTT
CASSLAGRSSGGRPNTQYF